This T cell receptor (beta chain) comes out of a study of technical replicates of blood from a handful of donors. The data were produced by immunoSEQ multiplex PCR, yet TCRdb's version contains in-frame clones alone and is incomplete. Of about 68,000 clones in the sample, under 98% were seen once. V was trimmed by 5 bases and J by 6 bases, leaving 13 bases between them. Germline V gives CDR1 SGHAT, CDR2 FQNNGV. The CDR3 extends over 14 amino acids. The sequence was collected from a human donor in good health. The sample comprised T cells isolated from PBMCs. J is TRBJ1-4 and V is TRBV11-2, with a possible D match to TRBD1 (6 bases). CDR3 in amino acids: CASSAGAGYEKLFF. As DNA, the CDR3 is TGTGCCAGCAGCGCAGGGGCCGGGTATGAAAAACTGTTTTTT.